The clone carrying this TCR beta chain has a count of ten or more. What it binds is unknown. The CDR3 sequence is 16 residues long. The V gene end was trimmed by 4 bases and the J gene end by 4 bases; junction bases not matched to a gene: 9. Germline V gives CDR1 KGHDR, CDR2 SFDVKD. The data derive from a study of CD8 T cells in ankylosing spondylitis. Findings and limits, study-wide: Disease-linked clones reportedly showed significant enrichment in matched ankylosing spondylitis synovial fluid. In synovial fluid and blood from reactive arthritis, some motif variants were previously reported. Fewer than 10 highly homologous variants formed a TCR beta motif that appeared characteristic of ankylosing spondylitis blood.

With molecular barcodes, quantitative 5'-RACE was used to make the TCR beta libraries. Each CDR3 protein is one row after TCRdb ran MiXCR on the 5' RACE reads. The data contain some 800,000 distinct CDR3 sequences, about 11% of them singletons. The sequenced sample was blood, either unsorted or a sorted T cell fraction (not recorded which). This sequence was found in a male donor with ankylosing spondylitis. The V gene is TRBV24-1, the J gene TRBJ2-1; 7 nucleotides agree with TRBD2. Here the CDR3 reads CATSDPGRRGYNEQFF. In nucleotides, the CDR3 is TGTGCCACCAGTGACCCCGGGCGGCGGGGGTACAATGAGCAGTTCTTC.